A selection of T cell receptor beta chains follows, all from one sample in a study of blood T cell repertoires in COVID-19. Produced via immunoSEQ multiplex PCR; TCRdb's table is partial and in-frame only. This table has some 200,000 clones, roughly 90% appearing once. Sequenced material: peripheral blood. These receptors all stem from a man in his fifties with COVID-19, enrolled during active disease. Both conserved end residues are part of each CDR3. A D gene is named only where the DNA matches it firmly. Rows give clone size only sometimes, using once, few, many, or a class for an expanded clone.

D gene | clone size | J gene | V gene | CDR3 protein | CDR3 DNA
- | - | TRBJ2-7 | TRBV30 | CAWTTGTYEQYF | TGTGCCTGGACAACAGGAACCTACGAGCAGTACTTC
TRBD1 | - | TRBJ1-2 | TRBV29-1 | CSVGDRINYGYTF | TGCAGCGTTGGGGACAGAATTAACTATGGCTACACCTTC
TRBD1 | - | TRBJ2-2 | TRBV18 | CASSQGTGNTGELFF | TGTGCCAGCTCACAGGGGACAGGGAACACCGGGGAGCTGTTTTTT
- | - | TRBJ1-6 | TRBV7-9 | CASSQGGSSPLHF | TGTGCCAGCAGCCAAGGTGGGAGTTCACCCCTCCACTTT
- | - | TRBJ2-6 | TRBV9 | CASSGPWGHGANVLTF | TGTGCCAGCAGCGGGCCTTGGGGCCACGGGGCCAACGTCCTGACTTTC
TRBD2 | - | TRBJ2-1 | TRBV7-6 | CASSLVAGVGTEQFF | TGTGCCAGCAGCTTAGTAGCGGGGGTAGGGACTGAGCAGTTCTTC
- | - | TRBJ2-2 | TRBV19 | CASSIRWETHGELFF | TGTGCCAGTAGTATAAGGTGGGAGACACACGGGGAGCTGTTTTTT
- | - | TRBJ2-1 | TRBV9 | CASSVVLGGEQFF | TGTGCCAGCAGCGTAGTCTTAGGGGGTGAGCAGTTCTTC
TRBD2 | - | TRBJ2-1 | TRBV28 | CASSSLGVAGGEYNEQFF | TGTGCCAGCAGTTCCTTGGGTGTAGCGGGGGGGGAATACAATGAGCAGTTCTTC
TRBD1 | - | TRBJ2-7 | TRBV6-6 | CASRETGFYEQYF | TGTGCCAGCAGAGAGACAGGGTTCTACGAGCAGTACTTC
TRBD1 | once | TRBJ2-5 | TRBV19 | CASNPHRGETQYF | TGTGCCAGTAACCCCCACAGGGGGGAGACCCAGTACTTC
- | - | TRBJ2-5 | TRBV5-1 | CASSLQFGQETQYF | TGCGCCAGCAGCTTACAGTTTGGCCAAGAGACCCAGTACTTC
- | few | TRBJ2-7 | TRBV7-3 | CASSFRGGREQYF | TGTGCCAGCAGCTTCCGAGGGGGTCGCGAGCAGTACTTC
- | - | TRBJ2-2 | TRBV5-1 | CASSLGQAAGELFF | TGCGCCAGCAGCTTGGGCCAGGCCGCCGGGGAGCTGTTTTTT
- | - | TRBJ2-7 | TRBV2 | CASSELEQHEQYF | TGTGCCAGCAGTGAACTTGAGCAACACGAGCAGTACTTC
- | - | TRBJ2-4 | TRBV6-2/TRBV6-3 | CASSRRDSTRGIQYF | TGTGCCAGCAGTCGACGGGACTCGACACGGGGCATTCAGTACTTC
- | - | TRBJ2-5 | TRBV14 | CASSQDLGAGETQYF | TGTGCCAGCAGCCAAGATCTAGGGGCCGGGGAGACCCAGTACTTC
- | - | TRBJ1-2 | TRBV19 | CASSINSFTYGYTF | TGTGCCAGTAGTATTAACAGCTTCACCTATGGCTACACCTTC
- | - | TRBJ1-4 | TRBV24-1 | CATSSTGEKLFF | TGTGCCACCAGTAGCACAGGGGAAAAACTGTTTTTT
- | - | TRBJ1-6 | TRBV27 | CASSTAGPNSPLHF | TGTGCCAGCAGCACGGCAGGGCCCAATTCACCCCTCCACTTT
- | - | TRBJ2-2 | TRBV10-3 | CAISDLRGRSYTGELFF | TGTGCCATCAGTGACCTGCGCGGGCGGAGCTACACCGGGGAGCTGTTTTTT
TRBD2 | - | TRBJ2-1 | TRBV12-3/TRBV12-4 | CASSFRLAGEQFF | TGTGCCAGCAGTTTTCGACTAGCGGGGGAGCAGTTCTTC
- | - | TRBJ1-2 | TRBV28 | CAIAADANYGYTF | TGTGCCATTGCGGCGGATGCTAACTATGGCTACACCTTC
- | once | TRBJ2-7 | TRBV6-5 | CASSYSGSYEQYF | TGTGCCAGCAGTTATTCAGGCTCCTACGAGCAGTACTTC
- | - | TRBJ2-2 | TRBV7-3 | CASSLTAGANGELFF | TGTGCCAGCAGCTTAACTGCGGGGGCGAACGGGGAGCTGTTTTTT
- | - | TRBJ2-7 | TRBV7-6 | CASSLYLGGSYEQYF | TGTGCCAGCTCCCTTTACTTAGGCGGCTCCTACGAGCAGTACTTC
TRBD1 | - | TRBJ2-5 | TRBV7-3 | CASSLFPGGQETQYF | TGTGCCAGCAGCTTATTTCCAGGGGGACAAGAGACCCAGTACTTC
TRBD2 | - | TRBJ2-1 | TRBV5-1 | CASSHILPGLAGGRSNEQFF | TGCGCCAGCAGTCACATCTTACCGGGACTAGCGGGAGGCCGCTCCAATGAGCAGTTCTTC
TRBD1 | once | TRBJ2-2 | TRBV6-5 | CARGQGANTGELFF | TGTGCCAGGGGACAGGGAGCGAACACCGGGGAGCTGTTTTTT
- | - | TRBJ1-2 | TRBV7-9 | CASSPRGGANNYGYTF | TGTGCCAGCAGCCCGAGAGGGGGGGCGAACAACTATGGCTACACCTTC
- | - | TRBJ1-6 | TRBV5-1 | CASSVTGSSNSPLHF | TGCGCCAGCAGCGTCACCGGGAGTAGTAATTCACCCCTCCACTTT
- | once | TRBJ2-6 | TRBV5-1 | CASSAEGLGANVLTF | TGCGCCAGCAGCGCGGAGGGGCTTGGGGCCAACGTCCTGACTTTC
TRBD1 | - | TRBJ1-1 | TRBV19 | CASSSQGDTEAFF | TGTGCCAGTAGTTCCCAGGGGGACACTGAAGCTTTCTTT
TRBD2 | - | TRBJ2-5 | TRBV7-2 | CASSLGGGQETQYF | TGTGCCAGCAGCTTAGGGGGGGGCCAAGAGACCCAGTACTTC
- | - | TRBJ2-1 | TRBV19 | CASSKNREGNEQFF | TGTGCCAGTAGTAAGAACAGGGAAGGCAATGAGCAGTTCTTC
TRBD1 | - | TRBJ2-1 | TRBV5-1 | CASSITRTGGLIDEQFF | TGCGCCAGCAGCATCACCCGGACAGGGGGCTTAATTGATGAGCAGTTCTTC
TRBD1 | - | TRBJ1-3 | TRBV7-6 | CASSLVLSGTVGNTIYF | TGTGCCAGCAGCTTAGTGTTGTCCGGGACAGTAGGAAACACCATATATTTT
- | - | TRBJ2-1 | TRBV7-9 | CASTLGDEQFF | TGTGCCAGCACCCTGGGCGATGAGCAGTTCTTC
- | - | TRBJ1-3 | TRBV6-5 | CASSSREFFGNTIYF | TGTGCCAGCAGCTCCAGGGAATTCTTCGGAAACACCATATATTTT
TRBD1 | - | TRBJ2-2 | TRBV2 | CASSGVTGGTGELFF | TGTGCCAGCAGTGGGGTAACAGGGGGCACCGGGGAGCTGTTTTTT
TRBD1 | - | TRBJ1-5 | TRBV7-9 | CASSLGVGTDNQPQHF | TGTGCCAGCAGCTTAGGAGTCGGGACAGATAATCAGCCCCAGCATTTT
- | once | TRBJ2-5 | TRBV5-1 | CASSSGAREAPFAQTQYF | TGCGCCAGCAGCTCTGGGGCACGAGAAGCCCCCTTTGCCCAGACCCAGTACTTC
- | - | TRBJ2-2 | TRBV11-2 | CASTLDSTGRGELFF | TGTGCCAGCACCTTGGATTCTACAGGGCGAGGGGAGCTGTTTTTT
TRBD1 | - | TRBJ1-6 | TRBV6-1 | CASSGRGRFSYNSPLHF | TGTGCCAGCAGTGGTAGGGGGCGGTTCTCCTATAATTCACCCCTCCACTTT
TRBD2 | - | TRBJ2-5 | TRBV5-4 | CASSERLAGEETQYF | TGTGCCAGCAGCGAGAGACTAGCGGGAGAAGAGACCCAGTACTTC
TRBD1 | - | TRBJ2-7 | TRBV5-4 | CASSWGTGGYEQYF | TGTGCCAGCAGCTGGGGGACAGGGGGCTACGAGCAGTACTTC
TRBD2 | - | TRBJ2-1 | TRBV10-3 | CAIRTGTSGQQREFF | TGTGCCATCAGAACCGGGACTAGCGGGCAACAAAGGGAGTTCTTC
- | once | TRBJ1-3 | TRBV3-1/TRBV3-2 | CASSQAGTHSGNTIYF | TGTGCCAGCAGCCAAGCCGGGACACACTCTGGAAACACCATATATTTT
TRBD1 | - | TRBJ1-2 | TRBV28 | CASSSGQGFNSYGYTF | TGTGCCAGCAGTTCGGGACAGGGTTTTAATAGCTATGGCTACACCTTC
- | - | TRBJ2-7 | TRBV28 | CASSSPTAPSYEQYF | TGTGCCAGCAGTTCCCCGACAGCCCCTTCCTACGAGCAGTACTTC
- | once | TRBJ1-1 | TRBV12-3/TRBV12-4 | CASSLGYQGGAFF | TGTGCCAGCAGTTTAGGCTACCAAGGGGGAGCTTTCTTT
TRBD1 | - | TRBJ1-2 | TRBV3-1/TRBV3-2 | CASSTGQVNYGYTF | TGTGCCAGCAGCACGGGACAGGTGAACTATGGCTACACCTTC
TRBD2 | - | TRBJ2-3 | TRBV9 | CASSPRAGVSDTQYF | TGTGCCAGCAGCCCCCGAGCGGGAGTCTCAGATACGCAGTATTTT
- | - | TRBJ1-5 | TRBV12-3/TRBV12-4 | CASRIGQTQPQHF | TGTGCCAGCAGAATAGGACAGACTCAGCCCCAGCATTTT
TRBD2 | - | TRBJ2-3 | TRBV11-3 | CASSPRERGGLDTQYF | TGTGCCAGCAGCCCGAGAGAGCGGGGGGGCCTGGATACGCAGTATTTT
TRBD1 | - | TRBJ1-2 | TRBV9 | CASREGTGGIYGYTF | TGTGCCAGCAGAGAAGGGACAGGGGGCATCTATGGCTACACCTTC
- | - | TRBJ1-1 | TRBV15 | CATSTWTDTEAFF | TGTGCCACCAGCACCTGGACAGACACTGAAGCTTTCTTT
TRBD1 | - | TRBJ1-6 | TRBV6-5 | CASSYSSQGAGLTLHF | TGTGCCAGCAGTTACTCTTCACAGGGGGCCGGTTTGACCCTCCACTTT